This TCR beta chain came from a study of blood T cell repertoires in COVID-19 (dated by TCRdb to about 2020). General notes on the study: Samples covering the acute and convalescent phases of COVID-19 were provided by collaborators in the United States, Italy and Spain. Samples were obtained from the ongoing ImmuneRACE study (first 160 participants) and from about 1,300 subjects provided by 6 global collaborators. Deeply sampled blood TCRbeta repertoires from subjects exposed to, actively infected with, or recovered from COVID-19 were included in the dataset. A de-identified subject ID, COVID-19 status, age in years and sex were almost always included in the sample metadata. The repertoires were released in a freely available public database intended as a resource for research on the immune response to SARS-CoV-2. The prospective study material was composed of cDNA or gDNA derived from T cells, B-cell-depleted T cells, or PBMCs. Where HLA class I and class II types were available, the types were taken from metadata supplied by the sample provider, not from assay-based typing.

CDR1 and CDR2, per the germline V gene, are SGHTA and FQGNSA. The cysteine opens and the phenylalanine closes a CDR3 of 14 amino acids. Only the CDR3 DNA is retained, 42 bases long and in frame from the first base. V is cut by 6 bases and J by 2 bases, and the space between the germline ends is 13 bases. As to this clone: What this receptor recognizes is not known. Base-call qualities are not available, and no considerably larger clone is one nucleotide away.

The collaborating institutions used their own protocols to collect whole blood in K2EDTA tubes. For TCRbeta analysis, collaborators shipped samples as frozen whole blood, isolated PBMCs, or DNA extracted from either of those sample types. TCRbeta CDR3 regions were amplified from genomic DNA by means of the immunoSEQ Assay, a bias-controlled multiplex PCR. The authors processed their data as follows. Nucleated cell counts per sample were estimated from amplification of reference gene primers within the assay. To quantify the absolute abundance of each unique TCRbeta CDR3 rearrangement, sequence reads were collapsed and filtered. For each sample, productive Simpson clonality was calculated by taking the square root of Simpson's diversity index across productive rearrangements. TCRdb's version of the immuneACCESS table is confined to in-frame rearrangements and falls short of the full clone set. An unresolved V gene accounts for under half of the shortfall where checked; the remainder is of unknown origin. The V and J calls and clone size come from that table; D and trimming were worked out from the DNA. The sample has about 83,000 clones on record, about 83% of them singletons. Around 7.8% of the sample belongs to the ten largest clones.

Broader findings and caveats from the paper: Clinical and demographic metadata were provided uncurated, with the amount varying by source and participant.

Source material: peripheral blood. The clonotype originates from a man aged 45-60 years with active COVID-19. This chain is built from TRBV7-2 and TRBJ1-1; TRBD1 could be the D gene, as 5 bases match. The bases are TGTGCCAGCAGTCAGGGTGGGGCTAACACTGAAGCTTTCTTT. It translates as CASSQGGANTEAFF.